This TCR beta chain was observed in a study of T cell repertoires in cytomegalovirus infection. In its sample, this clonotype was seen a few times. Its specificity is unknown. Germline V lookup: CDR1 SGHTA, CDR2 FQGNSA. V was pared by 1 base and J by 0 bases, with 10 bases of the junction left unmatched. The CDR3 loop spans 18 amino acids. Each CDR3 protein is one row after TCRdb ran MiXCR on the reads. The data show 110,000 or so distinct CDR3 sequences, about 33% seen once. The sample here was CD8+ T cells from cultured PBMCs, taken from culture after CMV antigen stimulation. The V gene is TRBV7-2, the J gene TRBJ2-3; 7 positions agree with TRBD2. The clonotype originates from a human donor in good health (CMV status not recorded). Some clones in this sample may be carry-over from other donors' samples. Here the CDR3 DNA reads TGTGCCAGCAGCTTAGGAGTAGGTAGCGGGTACAGCACAGATACGCAGTATTTT. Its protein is CASSLGVGSGYSTDTQYF.